These 25 T cell receptor beta chains share one sample of origin, sequenced in a study of regulatory T cells in long-lasting Graves disease. The time point denotes: newly diagnosed GD, antithyroid drugs for less than 3 months. The TCR library used RNA extracted from PBMCs. Arm-PCR of CDR3 regions with iRepertoire HTBI primers generated TCR beta libraries. Each CDR3 protein gets one entry after TCRdb re-called the multiplex PCR reads with MiXCR. The sample holds 320,000 or so distinct CDR3 sequences, 18% seen once. Sequencing was performed on peripheral blood mononuclear cells (PBMCs), taken at new diagnosis, from a patient treated with antithyroid drugs. The source is a female donor with Graves disease.

This clonotype was seen ten or more times. CDR3 in amino acids: CASSLAQATYEQYF. Written as DNA, the CDR3 is TGTGCCAGCAGCTTAGCACAGGCCACCTACGAGCAGTACTTC. The V call is TRBV11-1, the J call TRBJ2-7, with TRBD1 as a possible D gene (5 bases). Germline V gives CDR1 SGHAT, CDR2 FQDESV (reference sequence). V was shortened by 0 bases and J by 2 bases, with 8 bases between the two germline ends. The CDR3 loop spans 14 amino acids.

This clonotype was seen repeatedly, ten times or more. The chain couples TRBV20-1 to TRBJ2-1; TRBD2 aligns across 10 bases. This CDR3 has 15 residues. Trimming at V came to 1 base and at J to 7 bases, leaving 7 bases not matched to a gene. In germline, CDR1 is DFQATT, CDR2 SNEGSKA (reference sequence). The CDR3 loop is CSARGQREGINEQFF. CDR3 bases: TGCAGTGCTAGAGGGCAGCGGGAGGGGATAAATGAGCAGTTCTTC.

The chain is built from TRBV20-1 and TRBJ2-1, with D unclear. Germline-derived CDR1 and CDR2 are DFQATT and SNEGSKA (reference sequence). This CDR3 comprises 14 residues. V lost 3 bases and J 0 bases, leaving 9 bases between the germline ends. The CDR3 DNA is TGCAGTGCTAGGTCCCCTGGCTCCTACAATGAGCAGTTCTTC. This translates into CSARSPGSYNEQFF.

This clonotype was seen at least ten times. The V and J genes are TRBV18 and TRBJ2-5; 11 bases match TRBD1. The length of the CDR3 is 15 residues. V shed 3 bases, J shed 2 bases, and the junction held 2 bases outside the gene matches. CDR1 and CDR2 from the germline V gene are KGHSH and LQKENI. In DNA form, the CDR3 reads TGTGCCAGCTCACCCCGGGACAGGGGGCAAGAGACCCAGTACTTC. Protein: CASSPRDRGQETQYF.

This clonotype has at least ten counts. The chain combines TRBV27 with TRBJ2-4; D gene uncertain. CDR1 and CDR2 from the germline V gene are MNHEY and SMNVEV (reference sequence). The length of the CDR3 is 14 residues. V was cut by 6 bases and J by 0 bases, with 9 bases left in between. The CDR3 nucleotides are TGTGCCAGCAGGGCTTTCCTAGCCAAAAACATTCAGTACTTC. This translates into CASRAFLAKNIQYF.

This clonotype was observed a handful of times. V usage is TRBV9 and J usage is TRBJ1-2, with no clear D. This CDR3 is built from 13 residues. Trimming pared 2 bases from V and 1 base from J, leaving 6 bases between. Per the germline V gene, CDR1 is SGDLS and CDR2 is YYNGEE. The DNA for the CDR3 is TGTGCCAGCAGCGTTTTACTTAACTATGGCTACACCTTC. Residues: CASSVLLNYGYTF.

This clonotype appeared a few times. The rearrangement links TRBV20-1 to TRBJ2-3, with 11 bases that match TRBD2. This CDR3 contains 15 residues. CDR1 is DFQATT and CDR2 is SNEGSKA in the germline V gene (reference sequence). Trimming removed 0 bases from V and 3 bases from J; junction bases left unmatched: 2. The CDR3 is CSARETSGITDTQYF. For the CDR3, the DNA is TGCAGTGCTAGAGAGACTAGCGGGATTACAGATACGCAGTATTTT.

The sample holds a few counts of this clonotype. J is TRBJ1-2 and V is TRBV10-3, with 9 bases matching TRBD1. Germline CDR1 and CDR2: ENHRY and SYGVKD. With V trimmed by 3 bases and J by 5 bases, 16 bases remained unmatched. The CDR3 is 18 residues long. CDR3: CAISELHLTGGMYYGYTF. The CDR3 DNA is TGTGCCATCAGTGAACTCCACTTGACAGGGGGAATGTATTATGGCTACACCTTC.

This clonotype appeared many times. The genes are TRBV9 and TRBJ2-7; D might be TRBD1 or TRBD2, each matching 5 bases. CDR1 and CDR2 (germline): SGDLS, YYNGEE. The V end was cut by 0 bases, the J end by 0 bases, with 10 bases between. The CDR3 is 15 residues long. CDR3 DNA: TGTGCCAGCAGCGTAGCGGGGCCGAGCTCCTACGAGCAGTACTTC. This translates into CASSVAGPSSYEQYF.

This clonotype was seen repeatedly, ten times or more. The chain recombines TRBV9 with TRBJ2-1; 7 bases match TRBD2. The junction had 2 bases not matched to a gene; V was cut back by 0 bases and J by 5 bases. CDR3 length: 14 amino acids. Germline V lookup: CDR1 SGDLS, CDR2 YYNGEE. CDR3 region: CASSVGGGNNEQFF. CDR3 in DNA: TGTGCCAGCAGCGTAGGGGGAGGGAACAATGAGCAGTTCTTC.

Ten or more counts support this clonotype. This rearrangement joins TRBV5-1 to TRBJ1-2, with D unresolved. Germline values: CDR1 SGHRS, CDR2 YFSETQ. The CDR3 loop spans 14 amino acids. With 4 bases removed from V and 4 bases from J, the gap between germline ends came to 14 bases. Here the CDR3 reads CASSGSSYLYGYTF. The CDR3 DNA sequence: TGCGCCAGCAGCGGATCCTCTTACCTCTATGGCTACACCTTC.

The chain is built from TRBV12-3 or TRBV12-4 and TRBJ1-2; no clear D gene. The V and J ends lost 4 bases and 6 bases respectively, with 12 bases between them. The CDR3 length is 13 residues. The chain's CDR3 is CASSSDGWDGYTF. CDR3 coding DNA: TGTGCCAGCAGTTCGGACGGGTGGGATGGCTACACCTTC.

Worth noting for this clonotype: A read error may be the cause here, since a much bigger clone is one base away. The V call is TRBV7-9, the J call TRBJ2-7; a possible D gene is TRBD2 (7 bases). Germline-derived CDR1 and CDR2 are SEHNR and FQNEAQ (reference sequence). This CDR3 is 15 amino acids long. V dropped 4 bases and J dropped 7 bases, with 20 bases sitting between them. The CDR3 is CASSSLGAGAGEQYF. Here the CDR3 DNA reads TGTGCCAGCAGCTCCCTGGGGGCGGGAGCAGGAGAGCAGTACTTC.

V gene TRBV20-1 combines with J gene TRBJ2-3; D remains unclear. Trimming removed 7 bases at V and 4 bases at J, with 9 bases between. The V gene's germline CDR1 is DFQATT and CDR2 SNEGSKA (reference sequence). This CDR3 region has 11 residues. CDR3 nucleotide sequence: TGCAGTGGCCGTTTCGCAGATACGCAGTATTTT. Translating gives CSGRFADTQYF.

This clonotype was observed at least ten times. This sequence joins TRBV30 and TRBJ2-2; weak D call: TRBD2 (6 bases). V was trimmed by 3 bases and J by 3 bases, leaving 14 bases between them. CDR1 and CDR2 (germline): GTSNPN, SVGIG (reference sequence). The CDR3 sequence is 15 residues long. DNA for the CDR3: TGTGCCTGGAGGGACGGGGGAATCGACACCGGGGAGCTGTTTTTT. Translated, it gives CAWRDGGIDTGELFF.

Details on this clonotype: A single base separates this from a much larger clone, so it may be a read error. The chain joins TRBV12-3 or TRBV12-4 to TRBJ2-1; TRBD2 agrees at 13 bases. The J segment lost 10 bases and the V segment lost 5 bases, leaving 11 bases of the junction unmatched. This CDR3 region has 16 residues. CDR3 sequence: CASSTLAGGDSYEQFF. Written as DNA, the CDR3 is TGTGCCAGCAGTACACTAGCGGGAGGGGACTCCTACGAGCAGTTCTTC.

The table lists this clonotype with a few counts. The CDR3 sequence is CASSYSLAEEQFF. CDR3 nucleotides: TGTGCCAGCAGTTACTCACTAGCGGAGGAGCAGTTCTTC. The chain couples TRBV6-2 or TRBV6-3 to TRBJ2-1; TRBD2 agrees at 8 bases. CDR3 size: 13 residues. V dropped 0 bases and J dropped 10; count of bases not matched to a gene: 2. CDR1 and CDR2 from the germline V gene are MNHEY and SVGEGT.

The V gene is TRBV5-1, the J gene TRBJ1-1; D unclear. The CDR3 runs 14 residues. The germline CDR1 and CDR2 sequences are SGHRS and YFSETQ. Trimming took 5 bases from V and 7 from J, leaving 18 bases between them. CDR3 coding DNA: TGCGCCAGCAGTTCGGGAGTGGGAGCCCTTGAAGCTTTCTTT. Its protein is CASSSGVGALEAFF.

V gene TRBV3-1 combines with J gene TRBJ2-5; 8 nucleotides line up with TRBD2. This CDR3 region has 15 residues. The germline gives CDR1 LGHDT, CDR2 YNNKEL (reference sequence). J gave up 5 bases and V 1 base, and 6 bases lay outside the gene matches. CDR3 loop: CASSQGAGDAETQYF. The CDR3 DNA sequence: TGTGCCAGCAGCCAAGGAGCGGGAGATGCGGAGACCCAGTACTTC.

In this sample, this clonotype turned up many times. The rearrangement links TRBV25-1 to TRBJ1-1; 9 positions match TRBD1. This CDR3 contains 14 residues. Germline CDR1 MGHDK, CDR2 SYGVNS. The J segment lost 4 bases and the V segment lost 6 bases, leaving 6 bases of the junction unmatched. CDR3 region: CASSTWTGATEAFF. The CDR3, as DNA: TGTGCCAGCAGCACCTGGACAGGGGCCACTGAAGCTTTCTTT.

This clonotype was counted ten times or more. This chain links TRBV20-1 with TRBJ1-5, with 8 positions matching TRBD1. After removal of 6 bases from V and 6 bases from J, the junction contained 4 bases not matched to a gene. This CDR3 is built from 12 residues. CDR1 and CDR2 from the germline V gene are DFQATT and SNEGSKA (reference sequence). Here the CDR3 reads CSARGRGQPQHF. CDR3 DNA: TGCAGTGCCAGGGGGCGGGGTCAGCCCCAGCATTTT.

As to this clonotype: A read error may be the cause here, since a much bigger clone is one base away. The chain recombines TRBV15 with TRBJ1-5; D is ambiguous. Germline V gene data show CDR1 as LNHNV and CDR2 as YYDKDF (reference sequence). CDR3 length: 15 amino acids. The CDR3 coding sequence is TGTGCCACCAGCGGAGATGCAGCTAGCAATCAGCCCCAGCATTTT. The encoded protein is CATSGDAASNQPQHF. Supplemented by reference TRBV15 and TRBJ1-5, the full variable domain reads DAMVIQNPRYQVTQFGKPVTLSCSQTLNHNVMYWYQQKSSQAPKLLFHYYDKDFNNEADTPDNFQSRRPNTSFCFLDIRSPGLGDTAMYLCATSGDAASNQPQHFGDGTRLSIL.

In its sample, this clonotype was seen many times. The rearrangement uses TRBV7-9 and TRBJ2-5, with 9 bases identical to TRBD2. V shed 2 bases and J 1 base; nucleotides not matched to a gene: 2. Germline V CDR1 and CDR2: SEHNR, FQNEAQ (reference sequence). CDR3 length: 15 amino acids. CDR3 nucleotides: TGTGCCAGCAGCTTACTAGCGGGATCCCAAGAGACCCAGTACTTC. It specifies CASSLLAGSQETQYF.

Many counts were recorded for this clonotype. The chain has TRBV6-2 or TRBV6-3 and TRBJ2-1; TRBD2 matches at 11 bases. This CDR3 spans 15 amino acids. The germline V gene encodes CDR1 MNHEY and CDR2 SVGEGT. With 5 bases clipped from V and 2 bases from J, the junction kept 2 bases outside the gene matches. The CDR3 loop reads CASSVAGGAYNEQFF. Written as DNA, the CDR3 is TGTGCCAGCAGTGTAGCGGGAGGGGCCTACAATGAGCAGTTCTTC.

This clonotype was detected ten times or more. The rearrangement links TRBV11-3 to TRBJ2-7, with 8 bases lining up with TRBD1. In germline, CDR1 is SGHNT, CDR2 YENEEA. V was pared by 1 base and J by 1 base, with 3 bases of the junction left unmatched. The CDR3 extends over 15 amino acids. The DNA for the CDR3 is TGTGCCAGCAGCTTAGTGGGACAGGAATCCTACGAGCAGTACTTC. Translation: CASSLVGQESYEQYF.